The 32 T cell receptor beta chains below come from one sample, sequenced in a study of shared clonotypes between healthy human individuals. Generated by immunoSEQ multiplex PCR, the TCRdb table keeps only in-frame clones and is missing some. Here the sample spans around 600,000 clones, 97% being singletons. Source material: naive CD4+ T cells sorted from blood. Subset noted: CD45RA+ positively selected. The receptors come from a woman aged 25 to 39 in good health.

This chain connects TRBV30 to TRBJ1-2; tentative D call: TRBD1 (5 bases). V gave up 4 bases and J gave up 4 bases, with 16 bases separating them. The CDR3 is 14 amino acids. CDR1 and CDR2 (germline): GTSNPN, SVGIG (reference sequence). CDR3 loop: CAWIRLPGGYGYTF. As DNA, the CDR3 is TGTGCCTGGATTCGTCTGCCTGGGGGCTATGGCTACACCTTC.

The chain links TRBV21-1 to TRBJ2-6; the DNA was not compared with TRBD2, the D call given in the table. TRBV21-1 is tagged as a pseudogene. This CDR3 region has 15 residues. CDR3 sequence (DNA): TGTGCCAGCGCCATGTGCGGGACTGGGGCCAACGTCCTGACTTTC. Translated, it gives CASAMCGTGANVLTF.

The rearrangement links TRBV6-1 to TRBJ1-5; 8 bases are a match to TRBD1. This CDR3 is 16 amino acids long. Germline V gene lookup returns CDR1 MNHNS and CDR2 SASEGT. With V trimmed by 2 bases and J by 4 bases, 7 bases remained unmatched. The CDR3 DNA is TGTGCCAGCAGTGAAATACTAGGACAGGGTAATCAGCCCCAGCATTTT. Translating it yields CASSEILGQGNQPQHF.

This sequence joins TRBV28 and TRBJ2-1; TRBD1 aligns across 8 bases. The J segment lost 4 bases and the V segment lost 7 bases, leaving 3 bases of the junction unmatched. CDR1 is MDHEN and CDR2 is SYDVKM in the germline V gene. The CDR3 spans 13 residues. Here the CDR3 reads CASITGGYNEQFF. The CDR3 region has the DNA TGTGCCAGCATAACAGGGGGATACAATGAGCAGTTCTTC.

This chain's CDR3 is CASSLGTETGGIGELFF. The CDR3 bases are TGCGCCAGCAGCTTGGGTACCGAGACAGGCGGTATCGGGGAGCTGTTTTTT. V usage is TRBV5-1 and J usage is TRBJ2-2, with TRBD1 as a possible D gene (6 bases). V lost 0 bases to trimming and J lost 7 bases, with 19 bases between them. The CDR3 totals 17 residues. In germline, CDR1 is SGHRS, CDR2 YFSETQ.

The chain joins TRBV7-8 to TRBJ2-5; the D gene is possibly TRBD2 (6 bases). Germline values: CDR1 SGHVS, CDR2 FQNEAQ. V was shortened by 1 base and J by 4 bases, with 13 bases between the two germline ends. The CDR3 has 15 amino acids. This CDR3 reads CASSLEFVGGETQYF. Written as DNA, the CDR3 is TGTGCCAGCAGCTTAGAATTTGTGGGAGGAGAGACCCAGTACTTC.

The V gene is TRBV5-5, the J gene TRBJ2-7; unclear D gene. Trimming removed 4 bases at V and 0 bases at J, with 14 bases between. Germline assignment: CDR1 SGHKS and CDR2 YYEKEE (reference sequence). CDR3 length: 15 residues. CDR3 sequence reads: CASSPPGRSSYEQYF. As DNA, the CDR3 is TGTGCCAGCAGCCCTCCGGGTCGGAGCTCCTACGAGCAGTACTTC.

The J gene is TRBJ1-2, the V gene TRBV7-9, with TRBD1 matching over 9 bases. Trimming took 4 bases from V and 7 from J; bases not matched to a gene: 1. Germline CDR1 SEHNR, CDR2 FQNEAQ (reference sequence). The CDR3 loop spans 12 amino acids. This CDR3 is CASSSTGGGYTF. The CDR3 DNA is TGTGCCAGCAGCTCGACAGGGGGTGGCTACACCTTC.

This chain links TRBV5-4 with TRBJ2-2; 7 positions agree with TRBD1. The J segment lost 0 bases and the V segment lost 4 bases, leaving 9 bases of the junction unmatched. The CDR3 has 17 residues. Germline CDR1 SGHNT, CDR2 YYREEE (reference sequence). The CDR3 spells CASSHRQGSPNTGELFF. In DNA, the CDR3 is TGTGCCAGCAGCCACAGACAGGGATCCCCGAACACCGGGGAGCTGTTTTTT.

This CDR3 is CASSPPGLPPYEQYF. The CDR3 DNA sequence: TGTGCCAGCTCACCACCGGGACTTCCCCCCTACGAGCAGTACTTC. The chain uses TRBV18 and TRBJ2-7; tentatively, D is TRBD2 (6 bases). Trimming took off 0 bases at V and 2 bases at J, with 11 bases between the two ends. The germline CDR1 and CDR2 sequences are KGHSH and LQKENI. The CDR3 consists of 15 residues.

The chain combines TRBV7-9 with TRBJ1-4; 10 positions agree with TRBD1. The trim removed 10 bases at V and 5 bases at J, leaving 4 bases unmatched. The CDR3 contains 13 residues. From germline, CDR1 is SEHNR and CDR2 FQNEAQ (reference sequence). Here the CDR3 reads CAIEDRGNEKLFF. The DNA of the CDR3 is TGTGCCATTGAGGACAGGGGGAATGAAAAACTGTTTTTT.

The chain is built from TRBV7-9 and TRBJ2-2; 9 bases line up with TRBD1. J lost 4 bases, V lost 5 bases, and 8 bases had no gene match. Germline assignment: CDR1 SEHNR and CDR2 FQNEAQ (reference sequence). This CDR3 is built from 16 residues. CDR3 sequence: CASSHRQGEGTGELFF. Written as DNA, the CDR3 is TGTGCCAGCAGCCACCGACAGGGGGAGGGCACCGGGGAGCTGTTTTTT.

This rearrangement joins TRBV19 to TRBJ2-1; perhaps TRBD2 as D (6 bases). The germline V gene encodes CDR1 LNHDA and CDR2 SQIVND (reference sequence). Trimming took 2 bases from V and 2 from J, leaving 13 bases between them. The CDR3 loop spans 16 amino acids. The CDR3 sequence is CASSITAGVTYNEQFF. CDR3 nucleotides: TGTGCCAGTAGTATAACAGCGGGTGTCACCTACAATGAGCAGTTCTTC. Variable domain in full (rest from reference TRBV19 and TRBJ2-1): DGGITQSPKYLFRKEGQNVTLSCEQNLNHDAMYWYRQDPGQGLRLIYYSQIVNDFQKGDIAEGYSVSREKKESFPLTVTSAQKNPTAFYLCASSITAGVTYNEQFFGPGTRLTVL.

The chain joins TRBV28 to TRBJ2-7; TRBD1 might be the D (6 bases). CDR3 length equals 14 residues. Germline assignment: CDR1 MDHEN and CDR2 SYDVKM. Trimming removed 6 bases from V and 3 bases from J, with 15 bases in between. CDR3 in amino acids: CASRPPGQNYEQYF. DNA of the CDR3: TGTGCCAGCAGGCCCCCGGGACAAAACTACGAGCAGTACTTC.

CDR3 residues: CSVAGTRPSYEQYF. In DNA, the CDR3 is TGCAGCGTTGCTGGCACCAGGCCTTCCTACGAGCAGTACTTC. The chain couples TRBV29-1 to TRBJ2-7; D call uncertain. Germline CDR1 reads SQVTM; CDR2 reads ANQGSEA. V was cut by 4 bases and J by 1 base, with 14 bases left in between. The length of the CDR3 is 14 residues.

J is TRBJ2-1 and V is TRBV10-2; weak D call: TRBD2 (6 bases). The CDR3 loop spans 16 amino acids. Germline values: CDR1 WSHSY, CDR2 SAAADI. The V and J ends lost 4 bases and 8 bases respectively, with 21 bases between them. The CDR3 bases are TGCGCCAGCAGTGTTGAGGACTACCCGAGTGCCGATGAGCAGTTCTTC. It specifies CASSVEDYPSADEQFF.

This clone was detected a few times. The chain combines TRBV5-4 with TRBJ2-2; TRBD1 matches 12 bases. The CDR3 extends over 17 amino acids. Germline-derived CDR1 and CDR2 are SGHNT and YYREEE (reference sequence). V shed 4 bases and J 4 bases; nucleotides not matched to a gene: 8. The CDR3 spells CASSGGTGGLSTGELFF. The CDR3 DNA follows: TGTGCCAGCAGCGGGGGGACAGGGGGCCTCTCCACCGGGGAGCTGTTTTTT. Variable domain in full (rest from reference TRBV5-4 and TRBJ2-2): ETGVTQSPTHLIKTRGQQVTLRCSSQSGHNTVSWYQQALGQGPQFIFQYYREEENGRGNFPPRFSGLQFPNYSSELNVNALELDDSALYLCASSGGTGGLSTGELFFGEGSRLTVL.

In nucleotides, the CDR3 is TGTGCCATCAGTGGGGTTTCCCTCGGTCGTGAGTTCTTC. Amino acid sequence: CAISGVSLGREFF. This chain links TRBV10-3 with TRBJ2-1; D ambiguous. CDR3 length: 13 amino acids. CDR1 is ENHRY and CDR2 is SYGVKD in the germline V gene. V was trimmed by 4 bases and J by 14 bases, leaving 18 bases between them.

The chain recombines TRBV9 with TRBJ2-2; D might be TRBD2 (5 bases). This CDR3 has 16 residues. Trimming left V 3 bases short and J 2 bases short, with 14 bases between. Germline V gene data show CDR1 as SGDLS and CDR2 as YYNGEE. This CDR3 is CASSASRLRNTGELFF. The CDR3 DNA reads as TGTGCCAGCAGCGCCTCGCGACTACGCAACACCGGGGAGCTGTTTTTT.

This chain connects TRBV7-3 to TRBJ2-3; perhaps TRBD1 as D (6 bases). Germline CDR1 reads SGHTA; CDR2 reads FQGTGA. Trimming left V 3 bases short and J 0 bases short, with 10 bases between. The CDR3 has 15 residues. CDR3 nucleotides: TGTGCCAGCAGCTTGGCGACAGGTAGCACAGATACGCAGTATTTT. This translates into CASSLATGSTDTQYF. Together with reference TRBV7-3 and TRBJ2-3, the CDR3 gives the full variable domain: GAGVSQTPSNKVTEKGKYVELRCDPISGHTALYWYRQSLGQGPEFLIYFQGTGAADDSGLPNDRFFAVRPEGSVSTLKIQRTERGDSAVYLCASSLATGSTDTQYFGPGTRLTVL.

This sequence joins TRBV5-1 and TRBJ1-1; a possible D gene is TRBD1 (5 bases). Germline CDR1 reads SGHRS; CDR2 reads YFSETQ. V gave up 4 bases and J gave up 1 base, with 11 bases separating them. CDR3 length: 14 residues. The CDR3 DNA is TGCGCCAGCAGCCGGGGACTCCCGAACACTGAAGCTTTCTTT. This codes for CASSRGLPNTEAFF.

The chain has TRBV29-1 and TRBJ2-5; TRBD2 matches 7 bases. The CDR3 contains 14 residues. With V trimmed by 6 bases and J by 0 bases, 7 bases remained unmatched. Germline CDR1 reads SQVTM; CDR2 reads ANQGSEA. The CDR3 sequence: CSVEKAGYQETQYF. In DNA, the CDR3 is TGCAGCGTCGAGAAAGCGGGGTACCAAGAGACCCAGTACTTC.

The chain joins TRBV4-1 to TRBJ2-1, with 8 bases aligning to TRBD2. V lost 2 bases, J lost 8 bases, and 17 bases stayed unmatched. From germline, CDR1 is MGHRA and CDR2 YSYEKL. The CDR3 has 18 amino acids. CDR3 residues: CASSQLWTSSIRGDEQFF. The CDR3 bases are TGCGCCAGCAGCCAACTCTGGACTAGCAGTATTCGGGGTGATGAGCAGTTCTTC.

V gene TRBV27 combines with J gene TRBJ2-1; 10 bases match TRBD2. This CDR3 is 18 amino acids long. Germline-derived CDR1 and CDR2 are MNHEY and SMNVEV (reference sequence). The trim removed 0 bases at V and 0 bases at J, leaving 5 bases unmatched. The CDR3 DNA follows: TGTGCCAGCAGTTTATCATCCTCTAGCGGGAGCTCCTACAATGAGCAGTTCTTC. Translated, it gives CASSLSSSSGSSYNEQFF.

This clone has just one count. V and J are TRBV7-8 and TRBJ1-5; D unresolved. The V gene lost 5 bases and the J gene lost 2 bases, with 16 bases spanning the gap. The CDR3 has 16 amino acids. Germline lookup yields CDR1 SGHVS and CDR2 FQNEAQ. The CDR3 loop reads CASSKDSAWGNQPQHF. CDR3 DNA: TGTGCCAGCAGCAAGGACTCCGCATGGGGCAATCAGCCCCAGCATTTT.

The chain carries TRBV11-1 and TRBJ2-6; tentative D call: TRBD1 (6 bases). CDR1 and CDR2 (germline): SGHAT, FQDESV (reference sequence). The CDR3 has 19 amino acids. Trimming removed 4 bases from V and 1 base from J, with 20 bases in between. Written as DNA, the CDR3 is TGTGCCAGCAGCTCAGGACAGTCAAGAGGGAGATCTGGGGCCAACGTCCTGACTTTC. This sequence encodes CASSSGQSRGRSGANVLTF.

The rearrangement uses TRBV5-1 and TRBJ2-1; TRBD2 matches at 12 bases. J was trimmed by 5 bases and V by 0 bases; bases with no gene match: 3. Germline-derived CDR1 and CDR2 are SGHRS and YFSETQ. The CDR3 covers 16 residues. The CDR3 spells CASSLVLAGGDNEQFF. The CDR3 region has the DNA TGCGCCAGCAGCTTGGTGCTAGCGGGAGGGGACAATGAGCAGTTCTTC.

The J gene is TRBJ2-3, the V gene TRBV19; no clear D. This CDR3 region has 14 residues. V was pared by 3 bases and J by 4 bases, with 11 bases between. CDR1 is LNHDA and CDR2 is SQIVND in the germline V gene (reference sequence). The CDR3 is CASSIKGPADTQYF. As DNA, the CDR3 is TGTGCCAGTAGTATCAAGGGCCCGGCAGATACGCAGTATTTT. The whole variable domain, filled in from reference TRBV19 and TRBJ2-3, reads DGGITQSPKYLFRKEGQNVTLSCEQNLNHDAMYWYRQDPGQGLRLIYYSQIVNDFQKGDIAEGYSVSREKKESFPLTVTSAQKNPTAFYLCASSIKGPADTQYFGPGTRLTVL.

This chain links TRBV5-1 with TRBJ2-1; 13 bases are a match to TRBD2. Germline CDR1 is SGHRS and CDR2 is YFSETQ. The CDR3 has 16 amino acids. With 1 base clipped from V and 8 bases from J, the junction kept 6 bases outside the gene matches. The CDR3 DNA follows: TGCGCCAGCAGCTTGTCCGGACTAGCGGGAGTAGATGAGCAGTTCTTC. Encoded protein: CASSLSGLAGVDEQFF.

J is TRBJ2-1 and V is TRBV6-1; D uncertain. The germline V and J ends were trimmed by 2 bases and 0 bases, with 8 bases remaining between them. The CDR3 is made up of 15 amino acids. Per the germline V gene, CDR1 is MNHNS and CDR2 is SASEGT. Written as DNA, the CDR3 is TGTGCCAGCAGTGAAAGGCCTGGCTCCTACAATGAGCAGTTCTTC. Its translation: CASSERPGSYNEQFF.

The V gene is TRBV5-1, the J gene TRBJ2-1; the D call may be TRBD1 or TRBD2 (6 bases each). The CDR3 is 16 amino acids. CDR1 and CDR2 from the germline V gene are SGHRS and YFSETQ. Trimming pared 1 base from V and 5 bases from J, leaving 16 bases between. The CDR3 is CASSLLAGQLHNEQFF. CDR3 nucleotides: TGCGCCAGCAGCTTGCTTGCGGGACAACTACACAATGAGCAGTTCTTC.

The chain links TRBV29-1 to TRBJ1-4, with 8 bases matching TRBD1. V lost 5 bases and J lost 7; bases outside the gene matches: 9. Per germline, CDR1 SQVTM and CDR2 ANQGSEA. The CDR3 is 14 amino acids. The DNA for the CDR3 is TGCAGCGTTCCAGCACCGACAGGGGTTGAAAAACTGTTTTTT. As protein: CSVPAPTGVEKLFF.